Listed here are 9 T cell receptor beta chains from one sample, sequenced in a study of blood T cell repertoires in COVID-19. Only in-frame clones appear in the TCRdb table, and some are missing; sequencing was by immunoSEQ multiplex PCR. The repertoire holds 110,000 to 150,000 clones, with over 60% as singletons. The sequenced sample was peripheral blood. The receptors stem from a man of 80 years or more with acute or convalescent COVID-19.

The CDR3: CASSQDPARAQWGNTIYF. The CDR3 coding sequence is TGTGCCAGCAGCCAAGACCCCGCCAGGGCCCAATGGGGTAACACCATATATTTT. The J gene is TRBJ1-3, the V gene TRBV4-2; perhaps TRBD1 as D (5 bases). This CDR3 spans 18 amino acids. Trimming stripped 0 bases from V and 7 bases from J, with 22 bases between. Germline CDR1 and CDR2: LGHNA and YNFKEQ.

The chain links TRBV29-1 to TRBJ1-4; D unresolved. The CDR3 has 15 residues. V lost 7 bases, J lost 4 bases, and 19 bases lay in between. Germline V gene sequence: CDR1 SQVTM, CDR2 ANQGSEA. The CDR3 DNA sequence: TGCAGCGCAACCCACGGGAATGGTGTTAATGAAAAACTGTTTTTT. Residues: CSATHGNGVNEKLFF. Together with reference TRBV29-1 and TRBJ1-4, the CDR3 gives the full variable domain: SAVISQKPSRDICQRGTSLTIQCQVDSQVTMMFWYRQQPGQSLTLIATANQGSEATYESGFVIDKFPISRPNLTFSTLTVSNMSPEDSSIYLCSATHGNGVNEKLFFGSGTQLSVL.

This chain connects TRBV19 to TRBJ2-3; weak D call: TRBD1 (6 bases). Germline V lookup: CDR1 LNHDA, CDR2 SQIVND (reference sequence). The germline V and J ends were trimmed by 7 bases and 0 bases, with 11 bases remaining between them. The CDR3 totals 14 residues. CDR3 residues: CASTSGVSTDTQYF. CDR3 DNA: TGTGCCAGTACCTCAGGGGTTAGCACAGATACGCAGTATTTT.

Here the CDR3 reads CASSPQSTSEETQYF. The CDR3, as DNA: TGTGCCAGCAGCCCACAATCAACTAGTGAAGAGACCCAGTACTTC. The rearrangement links TRBV7-9 to TRBJ2-5, with D possibly TRBD2 on 5 matching bases. Germline CDR1 is SEHNR and CDR2 is FQNEAQ (reference sequence). The CDR3 totals 15 residues. V was cut by 5 bases and J by 3 bases, with 16 bases left in between.

This chain joins TRBV5-6 and TRBJ2-2; D possibly corresponds to TRBD1 (5 bases). CDR1 is SGHDT, CDR2 YYEEEE, per germline. V was trimmed by 0 bases and J by 4 bases, leaving 7 bases between them. The length of the CDR3 is 14 residues. The CDR3 DNA reads TGTGCCAGCAGCTTGGGACAGCGCACCGGGGAGCTGTTTTTT. It is translated as CASSLGQRTGELFF.

This clone was detected once. The chain links TRBV7-8 to TRBJ2-7; TRBD1 is a possible D gene (5 bases). Germline CDR1 SGHVS, CDR2 FQNEAQ. Trimming took off 6 bases at V and 5 bases at J, with 20 bases between the two ends. This CDR3 region has 15 residues. The CDR3 coding sequence is TGTGCCAGCAGGCCCCGCCTGCTTCAGGGTGACGAGCAGTACTTC. This gives the protein CASRPRLLQGDEQYF.

The chain has TRBV6-2 or TRBV6-3 and TRBJ2-5, with 7 bases that match TRBD1. After removal of 2 bases from V and 5 bases from J, the junction contained 8 bases not matched to a gene. CDR3 length: 15 residues. Germline-derived CDR1 and CDR2 are MNHEY and SVGEGT. The CDR3 reads CASSYTRQGTETQYF. The CDR3 DNA sequence: TGTGCCAGCAGTTACACTCGACAGGGAACGGAGACCCAGTACTTC.

The chain has TRBV28 and TRBJ2-6; TRBD1 matches 7 bases. CDR3 size: 18 residues. Trimming removed 7 bases from V and 3 bases from J; junction bases left unmatched: 15. Germline V gene data show CDR1 as MDHEN and CDR2 as SYDVKM. CDR3 coding DNA: TGTGCCAGCACCCCCCGACAGGGAATAGTAAGTGGGGCCAACGTCCTGACTTTC. This gives the protein CASTPRQGIVSGANVLTF. Based on the CDR3 plus reference TRBV28 and TRBJ2-6, the full variable domain is DVKVTQSSRYLVKRTGEKVFLECVQDMDHENMFWYRQDPGLGLRLIYFSYDVKMKEKGDIPEGYSVSREKKERFSLILESASTNQTSMYLCASTPRQGIVSGANVLTFGAGSRLTVL.

Concerning this clone itself: This same CDR3 is encoded by further DNA sequences in the sample. The genes are TRBV3-1 (or the pseudogene TRBV3-2) and TRBJ1-2; 8 nucleotides align to TRBD1. J was trimmed by 2 bases and V by 1 base; bases with no gene match: 3. Germline loops: CDR1 LGHDT, CDR2 YNNKEL (reference sequence). The CDR3 loop spans 15 amino acids. This chain's CDR3 is CASSQAGGGNYGYTF. The CDR3 coding sequence is TGTGCCAGCAGCCAAGCAGGGGGCGGCAACTATGGCTACACCTTC.